This T cell receptor beta chain was documented in a study of T cells in Graves' hyperthyroidism and ophthalmopathy. Overall study findings and caveats: Blood shared most expanded thyroid clonotypes above 0.001.

The CDR3 extends over 17 amino acids. Germline V CDR1 and CDR2: SGHTA, FQGNSA. Any patient presenting with uncontrolled infection, other autoimmune disease, pregnancy or lactation was left out. The diagnostic basis comprised clinical symptoms, serum thyroxine and TRAb, thyroid ultrasound and orbital computed tomography. Using RNA transcripts as the source, TCR beta CDR3 regions were amplified. An initial round of RT-PCR targeting the TCR CDR3 relied on the HTBI primer set. TCRdb processed the multiplex PCR reads anew with MiXCR; each CDR3 protein has one entry. The table includes hundreds of thousands of distinct CDR3 sequences, roughly 46% detected once. A remark on this clonotype: Antigen specificity is unknown. Its ends do not fully match the called genes, so a read error is possible.

The sequenced sample consisted of peripheral blood or thyroid tissue (not recorded which). The receptor's source is a woman under 30 with Graves' hyperthyroidism. The J gene is TRBJ2-2, the V gene TRBV7-2; TRBD2 matches 15 bases. This CDR3 reads CAGSSRTSGRATGELFF. In DNA, the CDR3 is TGTGCCGGCAGCTCCCGGACTAGCGGGAGGGCCACCGGGGAGCTGTTTTTT.